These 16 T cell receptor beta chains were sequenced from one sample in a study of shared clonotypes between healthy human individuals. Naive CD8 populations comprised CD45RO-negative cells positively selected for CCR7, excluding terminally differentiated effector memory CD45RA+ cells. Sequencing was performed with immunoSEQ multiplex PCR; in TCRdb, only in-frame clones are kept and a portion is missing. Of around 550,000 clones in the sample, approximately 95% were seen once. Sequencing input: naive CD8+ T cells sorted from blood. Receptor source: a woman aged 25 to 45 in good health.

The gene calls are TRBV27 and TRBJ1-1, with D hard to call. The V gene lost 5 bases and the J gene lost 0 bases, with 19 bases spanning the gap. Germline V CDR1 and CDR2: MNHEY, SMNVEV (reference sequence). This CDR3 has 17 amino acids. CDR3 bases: TGTGCCAGCAGTCCCTCATACGGAGACCACATGAACACTGAAGCTTTCTTT. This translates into CASSPSYGDHMNTEAFF.

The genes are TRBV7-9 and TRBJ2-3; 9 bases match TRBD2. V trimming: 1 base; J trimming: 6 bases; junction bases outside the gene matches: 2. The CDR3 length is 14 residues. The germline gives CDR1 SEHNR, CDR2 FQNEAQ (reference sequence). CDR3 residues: CASSLVAGVDTQYF. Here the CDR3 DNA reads TGTGCCAGCAGCTTAGTAGCGGGAGTTGATACGCAGTATTTT.

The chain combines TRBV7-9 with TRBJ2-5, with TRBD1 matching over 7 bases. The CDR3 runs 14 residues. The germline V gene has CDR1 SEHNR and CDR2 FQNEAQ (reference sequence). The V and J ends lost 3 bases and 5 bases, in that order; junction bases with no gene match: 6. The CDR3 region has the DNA TGTGCCAGCAGCTTTACAGGGGCGGCGGAGACCCAGTACTTC. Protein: CASSFTGAAETQYF.

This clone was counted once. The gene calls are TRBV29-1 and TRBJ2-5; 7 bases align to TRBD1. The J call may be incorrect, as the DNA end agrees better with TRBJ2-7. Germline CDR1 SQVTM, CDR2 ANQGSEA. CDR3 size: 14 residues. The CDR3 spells CSVGPRDSPYEQYF. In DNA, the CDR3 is TGCAGCGTCGGACCCCGGGACAGCCCCTACGAGCAGTACTTC.

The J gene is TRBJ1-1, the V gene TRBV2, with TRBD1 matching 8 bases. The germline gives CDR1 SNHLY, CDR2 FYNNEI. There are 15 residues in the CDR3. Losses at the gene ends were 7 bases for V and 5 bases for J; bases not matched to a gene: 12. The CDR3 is CASNARDRTNTEAFF. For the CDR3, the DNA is TGTGCCAGCAATGCCAGGGACAGGACCAATACTGAAGCTTTCTTT.

CDR3 sequence reads: CASSLASSGSTDTQYF. The CDR3 DNA reads TGTGCCAGCAGCTTGGCGTCTAGCGGGAGCACAGATACGCAGTATTTT. The chain carries TRBV5-8 and TRBJ2-3, with TRBD2 matching 8 bases. In germline, CDR1 is SGHTS, CDR2 YDEGEE. V lost 0 bases, J lost 0 bases, and 3 bases stayed unmatched. CDR3 length equals 16 residues.

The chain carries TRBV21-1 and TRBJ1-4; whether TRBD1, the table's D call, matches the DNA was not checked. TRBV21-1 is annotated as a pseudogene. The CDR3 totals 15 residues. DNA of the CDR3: TGTGCCAGCAGCAGGGTGTGGGGGCCGAATGAAAAACTGTTTTTT. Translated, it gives CASSRVWGPNEKLFF.

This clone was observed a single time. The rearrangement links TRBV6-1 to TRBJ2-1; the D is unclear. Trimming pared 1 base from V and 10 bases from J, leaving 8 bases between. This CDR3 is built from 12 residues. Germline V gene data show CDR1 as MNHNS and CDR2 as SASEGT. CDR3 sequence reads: CASSEVAYEQFF. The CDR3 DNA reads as TGTGCCAGCAGTGAAGTAGCTTACGAGCAGTTCTTC.

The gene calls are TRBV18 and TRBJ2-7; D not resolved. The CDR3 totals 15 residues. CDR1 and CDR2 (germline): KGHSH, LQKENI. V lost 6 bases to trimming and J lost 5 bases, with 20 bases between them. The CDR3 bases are TGTGCCAGCTCGCGACTCAGACAAGACTCGAACGAGCAGTACTTC. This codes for CASSRLRQDSNEQYF.

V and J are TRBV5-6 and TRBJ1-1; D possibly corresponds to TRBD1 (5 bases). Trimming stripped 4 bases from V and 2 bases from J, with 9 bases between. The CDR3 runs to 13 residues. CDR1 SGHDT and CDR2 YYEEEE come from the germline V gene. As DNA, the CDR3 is TGTGCCAGCAGCGACAGTTCCAACACTGAAGCTTTCTTT. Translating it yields CASSDSSNTEAFF. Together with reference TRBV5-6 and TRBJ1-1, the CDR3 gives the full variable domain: DAGVTQSPTHLIKTRGQQVTLRCSPKSGHDTVSWYQQALGQGPQFIFQYYEEEERQRGNFPDRFSGHQFPNYSSELNVNALLLGDSALYLCASSDSSNTEAFFGQGTRLTVV.

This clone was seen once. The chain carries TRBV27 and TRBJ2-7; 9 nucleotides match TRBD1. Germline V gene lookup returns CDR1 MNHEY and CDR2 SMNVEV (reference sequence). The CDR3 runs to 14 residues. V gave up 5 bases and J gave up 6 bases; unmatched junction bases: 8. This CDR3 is CASSPGTGIGEQYF. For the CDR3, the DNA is TGTGCCAGCAGTCCGGGGACAGGGATTGGCGAGCAGTACTTC.

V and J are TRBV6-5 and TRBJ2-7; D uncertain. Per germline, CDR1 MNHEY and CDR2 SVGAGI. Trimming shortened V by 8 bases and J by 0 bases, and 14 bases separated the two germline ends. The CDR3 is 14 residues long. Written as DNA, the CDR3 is TGTGCCAGCGCTGTGGCTGCGATCTCCTACGAGCAGTACTTC. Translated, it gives CASAVAAISYEQYF.

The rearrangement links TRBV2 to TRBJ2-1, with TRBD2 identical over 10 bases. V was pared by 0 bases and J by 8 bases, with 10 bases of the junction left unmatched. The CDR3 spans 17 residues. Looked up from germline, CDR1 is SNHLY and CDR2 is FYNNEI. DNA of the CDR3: TGTGCCAGCAGTGAAGCGCTTCATGCTAGCGGGAGCGATGAGCAGTTCTTC. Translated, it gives CASSEALHASGSDEQFF.

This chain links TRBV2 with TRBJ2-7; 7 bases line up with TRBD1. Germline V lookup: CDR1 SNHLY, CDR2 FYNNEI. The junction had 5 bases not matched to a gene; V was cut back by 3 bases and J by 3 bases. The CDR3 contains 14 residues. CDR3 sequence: CASSDSTGDYEQYF. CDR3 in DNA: TGTGCCAGCAGTGATTCTACAGGGGACTACGAGCAGTACTTC.

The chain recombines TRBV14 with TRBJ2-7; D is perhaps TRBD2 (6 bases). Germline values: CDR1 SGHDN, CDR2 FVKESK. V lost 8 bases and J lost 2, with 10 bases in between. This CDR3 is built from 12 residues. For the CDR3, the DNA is TGTGCCAGCGGGGACTTAACCTACGAGCAGTACTTC. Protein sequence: CASGDLTYEQYF.

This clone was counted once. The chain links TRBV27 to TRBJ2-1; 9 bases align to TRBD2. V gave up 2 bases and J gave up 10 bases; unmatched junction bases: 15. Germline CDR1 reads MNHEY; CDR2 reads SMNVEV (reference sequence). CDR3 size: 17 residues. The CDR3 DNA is TGTGCCAGCAGTTTACCCCCTCGGCTAGCGGGATTCCGAGAGCAGTTCTTC. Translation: CASSLPPRLAGFREQFF.